Below, 20 T cell receptor beta chains from the same sample are listed, as sequenced in a study of cytomegalovirus exposure and HLA in healthy donors (dated by TCRdb to about 2017). Libraries were constructed by the immunoSEQ multiplex PCR assay. TCRdb's version of the immuneACCESS table is confined to in-frame rearrangements and falls short of the full clone set. An unresolved V gene accounts for under half of the shortfall where checked; the remainder is of unknown origin. This sample has around 300,000 clones in its table, and around 86% of those were observed once. In total, the top ten clones hold around 1% of the sample. The sample was PBMCs. These TCRs come from a woman younger than 30 in good health and CMV-seronegative.

The chain uses TRBV10-3 and TRBJ2-3; maybe TRBD2 (5 bases). Germline loops: CDR1 ENHRY, CDR2 SYGVKD. The CDR3 contains 14 residues. The ends were cut back, 3 bases at V and 4 bases at J, with 11 bases in the middle. In nucleotides, the CDR3 is TGTGCCATCAGTGAAGGATTCGGGGCAGATACGCAGTATTTT. It specifies CAISEGFGADTQYF.

The chain is built from TRBV7-9 and TRBJ1-1; 7 bases fit TRBD1. Germline CDR1 reads SEHNR; CDR2 reads FQNEAQ (reference sequence). This CDR3 is 16 amino acids long. Germline trimming cut 5 bases from V and 4 bases from J; bases unmatched to any gene: 13. The CDR3 DNA is TGTGCCAGCAGCCAAAGACAGGGTAGACCCGGCACTGAAGCTTTCTTT. Its protein product is CASSQRQGRPGTEAFF.

This clone was recorded once. Mismatch with germline at one junction end may stem from a read error. The rearrangement links TRBV4-1 to TRBJ2-2; 7 bases line up with TRBD2. This CDR3 has 14 residues. Looked up from germline, CDR1 is MGHRA and CDR2 is YSYEKL. In nucleotides, the CDR3 is TGCGCCCGCAGCCAGTCTGGGGGGGGCGGGGAGCTGTTTTTT. Translation gives CARSQSGGGGELFF.

In this sample, this clone turned up once. The CDR3: CASSGDSGSGNNEQFF. In DNA form, the CDR3 reads TGTGCCAGCAGTGGAGATAGCGGGAGTGGAAACAATGAGCAGTTCTTC. The J gene is TRBJ2-1, the V gene TRBV6-4; 9 nucleotides line up with TRBD2. CDR1 and CDR2 from the germline V gene are MRHNA and SNTAGT. The CDR3 is made up of 16 amino acids. Germline trimming cut 4 bases from V and 5 bases from J; bases unmatched to any gene: 9.

On this clone: A read error may account for a junction end that differs from germline. The chain uses TRBV5-4 and TRBJ2-7, with TRBD2 matching over 8 bases. Looked up from germline, CDR1 is SGHNT and CDR2 is YYREEE (reference sequence). The length of the CDR3 is 15 residues. CDR3 coding DNA: TGTGCCAGCAGCTTGGGTAGCGGGGAAATCTACGGGCAGTACTTC. Translation gives CASSLGSGEIYGQYF.

The rearrangement links TRBV6-5 to TRBJ1-3, with D unresolved. CDR1 and CDR2 (germline): MNHEY, SVGAGI. This CDR3 has 15 amino acids. V lost 2 bases and J lost 0, with 8 bases in between. The CDR3 region is CASSYVQNSGNTIYF. The CDR3 coding sequence is TGTGCCAGCAGTTACGTACAGAACTCTGGAAACACCATATATTTT.

The V call is TRBV2, the J call TRBJ2-2; D possibly corresponds to TRBD2 (6 bases). The V gene lost 6 bases and the J gene lost 7 bases, with 18 bases spanning the gap. CDR1 and CDR2 from the germline V gene are SNHLY and FYNNEI. The CDR3 contains 15 residues. In nucleotides, the CDR3 is TGTGCCAGCAGGGAGGATTTGAGGGAGGTCGGGGAGCTGTTTTTT. It is translated as CASREDLREVGELFF.

The CDR3 protein is CASSAGVLAGGEYF. The CDR3 DNA follows: TGTGCCAGCAGCGCAGGGGTTCTAGCGGGTGGGGAGTACTTC. The V and J genes are TRBV7-2 and TRBJ2-5, with 8 bases fitting TRBD2. The CDR3 length is 14 residues. Germline trimming cut 5 bases from V and 12 bases from J; bases unmatched to any gene: 14. Germline V CDR1 and CDR2: SGHTA, FQGNSA.

This clone was detected only once. The V and J genes are TRBV28 and TRBJ1-1, with 7 bases aligning to TRBD1. Trimming took 7 bases from V and 0 from J; bases not matched to a gene: 11. The germline V gene encodes CDR1 MDHEN and CDR2 SYDVKM. The CDR3 is 16 residues long. This chain's CDR3 is CASTSGDSFLNTEAFF. The CDR3 DNA sequence: TGTGCCAGCACCTCAGGGGACAGTTTCTTGAACACTGAAGCTTTCTTT.

The chain links TRBV2 to TRBJ2-7; 7 bases align to TRBD1. The ends lost 6 bases at V and 9 bases at J; junction bases unmatched: 14. Per germline, CDR1 SNHLY and CDR2 FYNNEI. There are 14 residues in the CDR3. The CDR3 nucleotides read TGTGCCAGCAGGGGCCCAGGGGGTCTTGATGGGCAGTACTTC. Translated: CASRGPGGLDGQYF. The complete variable domain, with remaining parts taken from reference TRBV2 and TRBJ2-7, reads EPEVTQTPSHQVTQMGQEVILRCVPISNHLYFYWYRQILGQKVEFLVSFYNNEISEKSEIFDDQFSVERPDGSNFTLKIRSTKLEDSAMYFCASRGPGGLDGQYFGPGTRLTVT.

The chain uses TRBV7-8 and TRBJ2-7; 11 bases map to TRBD2. After removal of 5 bases from V and 9 bases from J, the junction contained 12 bases not matched to a gene. Germline-derived CDR1 and CDR2 are SGHVS and FQNEAQ. This CDR3 has 15 amino acids. The CDR3, as DNA: TGTGCCAGCAGCCTGACTAGCGGGGTCCAAGCTCCGCAGTACTTC. Amino acid sequence: CASSLTSGVQAPQYF.

The chain has TRBV10-2 and TRBJ2-7; TRBD2 matches at 9 bases. V gave up 6 bases and J gave up 4 bases; unmatched junction bases: 7. Germline CDR1 reads WSHSY; CDR2 reads SAAADI. This CDR3 contains 14 residues. This CDR3 is CASRPPGLAYEQYF. Written as DNA, the CDR3 is TGCGCCAGCAGACCTCCGGGACTAGCTTACGAGCAGTACTTC.

The chain couples TRBV30 to TRBJ2-1; 12 positions agree with TRBD2. The CDR3 runs to 14 residues. Germline CDR1 GTSNPN, CDR2 SVGIG (reference sequence). After removal of 4 bases from V and 3 bases from J, the junction contained 1 base not matched to a gene. CDR3 sequence reads: CAWMTSGGYNEQFF. The DNA for the CDR3 is TGTGCCTGGATGACTAGCGGGGGCTACAATGAGCAGTTCTTC.

The chain employs TRBV7-4 and TRBJ2-5; the D gene is possibly TRBD2 (5 bases). Germline lookup yields CDR1 SGHVT and CDR2 SQSDAQ. This CDR3 has 14 amino acids. V dropped 6 bases and J dropped 4 bases, with 15 bases sitting between them. CDR3 sequence (DNA): TGTGCCAGCAGTCCCCCGGGGAAGCCAGAGACCCAGTACTTC. Its protein product is CASSPPGKPETQYF.

The J gene is TRBJ2-2, the V gene TRBV28, with a possible D match to TRBD1 (5 bases). V was clipped by 4 bases and J by 4 bases, with 16 bases between them. Germline V gives CDR1 MDHEN, CDR2 SYDVKM. This CDR3 region has 16 residues. Here the CDR3 DNA reads TGTGCCAGCAGTTCATTACAGGTGGCGACCACCGGGGAGCTGTTTTTT. Amino acids: CASSSLQVATTGELFF.

The gene calls are TRBV25-1 and TRBJ2-3, with D possibly being TRBD2 (6 bases). CDR1 and CDR2 (germline): MGHDK, SYGVNS. The CDR3 sequence is 15 residues long. V was pared by 1 base and J by 0 bases, with 8 bases between. The CDR3 region is CASSEWSGSTDTQYF. DNA of the CDR3: TGTGCCAGCAGTGAATGGAGCGGGAGCACAGATACGCAGTATTTT.

The rearrangement joins TRBV18 to TRBJ2-5; D remains ambiguous. Trimming shortened V by 1 base and J by 3 bases, and 9 bases separated the two germline ends. The CDR3 extends over 14 amino acids. Germline V lookup: CDR1 KGHSH, CDR2 LQKENI. The CDR3 DNA is TGTGCCAGCTCACCACGTTCTAGAGAAGAGACCCAGTACTTC. It translates to CASSPRSREETQYF.

The chain carries TRBV18 and TRBJ1-6, with TRBD1 matching 7 bases. The CDR3 totals 13 residues. Per the germline V gene, CDR1 is KGHSH and CDR2 is LQKENI. Trimming took 2 bases from V and 9 from J; bases not matched to a gene: 1. The CDR3 loop reads CASSPRQGSPLHF. CDR3 coding DNA: TGTGCCAGCTCACCAAGACAGGGTTCACCCCTCCACTTT.

The genes are TRBV6-5 and TRBJ1-1, with TRBD1 as a possible D gene (6 bases). V lost 5 bases and J lost 4, with 17 bases in between. Germline values: CDR1 MNHEY, CDR2 SVGAGI. This CDR3 has 15 amino acids. The CDR3 DNA reads as TGTGCCAGCAGTCCAGGGGCCCAAAGGGGCACTGAAGCTTTCTTT. Translated, it gives CASSPGAQRGTEAFF.

This chain links TRBV6-1 with TRBJ2-2, with D unclear. The CDR3 length is 15 residues. Germline V lookup: CDR1 MNHNS, CDR2 SASEGT. The V end lost 2 bases, the J end lost 0 bases, and 7 bases lay between the germline ends. The DNA of the CDR3 is TGTGCCAGCAGTGAAAAGCGCGCGAACACCGGGGAGCTGTTTTTT. Translating it yields CASSEKRANTGELFF.